This record looks at one T cell receptor beta chain sequence and its context. The entry originates in a study of blood T cell repertoires in COVID-19. Study overall: Acute and convalescent COVID-19 specimens originated in the United States, Italy and Spain.

Looked up from germline, CDR1 is LGHDT and CDR2 is YNNKEL (reference sequence). V was shortened by 4 bases and J by 1 base, with 13 bases between the two germline ends. CDR3 length: 15 amino acids. Sequencing was performed with immunoSEQ multiplex PCR; in TCRdb, only in-frame clones are kept and a portion is missing. This table has a few hundred thousand clones, 87% appearing once. This study enrolled people aged about 18 to 100 from under 25 US geographic areas. Two consecutive negative NP/OP PCR tests, clearance, or resolved symptoms defined Cohort 3 recovery. Sample: PBMCs or T cells enriched from blood (not recorded which). The V and J genes are TRBV3-1 (or the pseudogene TRBV3-2) and TRBJ1-1; maybe TRBD1 (6 bases). The receptor comes from a woman in her 30s who had recovered from COVID-19. CDR3 sequence (DNA): TGTGCCAGCAGCCTCAACAGGGTTTCGAACACTGAAGCTTTCTTT. Translating gives CASSLNRVSNTEAFF.